Sample share makes the clone carrying this T cell receptor (beta chain) medium-sized. Its antigen is unidentified. The TCR library was built from RNA with a 3' RACE protocol and unique molecular identifiers. TCRdb re-analysed the 3' RACE reads in MiXCR, keeping a single row per CDR3 protein. The table shows 40,000 or so distinct CDR3 sequences, with 5% to 8% occurring only once. The source of the sample is a study of HIV-infected children after antiretroviral therapy interruption. About the research overall: Continuous-treatment children had median age around 8 years, interruption over 9 years.

Per the germline V gene, CDR1 is MNHNY and CDR2 is SVGAGI (reference sequence). Trimming left V 8 bases short and J 9 bases short, with 17 bases between. CDR3 length: 13 residues. Study conclusions and caveats: After treatment interruption started, naive CD4+ CDR3 overlap across time points dropped.

Treatment denoted: PENTA 11 planned treatment interruption arm or continuous ART arm. This chain connects TRBV6-6 to TRBJ2-1; no reliable D call. This clonotype was obtained from a pool of human donors with HIV. Sequencing was performed on CD45RA+ CD4+ T cells from PBMCs, pooled from several time points, taken from a donor given antiretroviral therapy, either interrupted or continuous. Regarding subset: naive CD4+ CD45RA+ CD45RO- T cells. The CDR3 DNA follows: TGTGCCAGCGGGCAAGGGAACTATGCTGAGCAGTTCTTC. It encodes CASGQGNYAEQFF.